This T cell receptor beta chain is from a study of T cells in Graves' hyperthyroidism and ophthalmopathy. General study points: A model of 13 V-J pairs discriminated ophthalmopathy from stable hyperthyroidism. Ophthalmopathy, which appeared later, was predicted by the model a median roughly 6.4 months before onset.

The length of the CDR3 is 15 residues. Germline V gene data show CDR1 as LGHNA and CDR2 as YSLEER. With 0 bases removed from V and 8 bases from J, the gap between germline ends came to 14 bases. Researchers took RNA transcripts and amplified the TCR beta CDR3 regions from them. A set of HTBI primers served as the primers for a first-round RT-PCR of the TCR CDR3. TCRdb called the multiplex PCR reads again in MiXCR, with one record for every CDR3 protein. The data contain hundreds of thousands of distinct CDR3 sequences, roughly 15% of them singletons. Any patient presenting with uncontrolled infection, other autoimmune disease, pregnancy or lactation was left out. Diagnoses used clinical symptoms, serum thyroxine and TRAb, thyroid ultrasound and orbital computed tomography. Remarks on this clonotype: Its specificity is not known.

The specimen was blood. The TCR was taken from a woman aged 50 to 65 with Graves' ophthalmopathy. This chain links TRBV4-3 with TRBJ2-1; tentatively, D is TRBD1 or TRBD2 (6 bases each). The CDR3 spells CASSQDRGVGDEQFF. The CDR3 DNA is TGCGCCAGCAGCCAAGATAGGGGGGTGGGAGATGAGCAGTTCTTC.